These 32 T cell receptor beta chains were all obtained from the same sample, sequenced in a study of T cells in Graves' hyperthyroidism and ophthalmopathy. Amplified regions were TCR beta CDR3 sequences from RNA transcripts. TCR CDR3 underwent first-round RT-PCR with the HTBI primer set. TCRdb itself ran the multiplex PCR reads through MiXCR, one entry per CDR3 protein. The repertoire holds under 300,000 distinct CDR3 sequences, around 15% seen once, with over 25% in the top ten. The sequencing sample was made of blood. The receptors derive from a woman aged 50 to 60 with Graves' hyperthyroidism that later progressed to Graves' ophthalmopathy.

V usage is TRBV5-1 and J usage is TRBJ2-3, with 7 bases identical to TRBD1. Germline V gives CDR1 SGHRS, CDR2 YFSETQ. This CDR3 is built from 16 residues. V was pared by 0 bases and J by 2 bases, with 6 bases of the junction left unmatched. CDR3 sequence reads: CASSLVLDRYTDTQYF. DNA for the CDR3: TGCGCCAGCAGCTTGGTTTTGGACAGGTACACAGATACGCAGTATTTT.

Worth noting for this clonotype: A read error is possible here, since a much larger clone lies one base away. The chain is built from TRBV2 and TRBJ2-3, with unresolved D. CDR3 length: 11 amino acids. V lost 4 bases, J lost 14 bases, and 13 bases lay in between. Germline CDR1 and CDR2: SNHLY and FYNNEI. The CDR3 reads CASSVLGRWYF. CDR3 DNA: TGTGCCAGCAGTGTTCTAGGACGTTGGTATTTT.

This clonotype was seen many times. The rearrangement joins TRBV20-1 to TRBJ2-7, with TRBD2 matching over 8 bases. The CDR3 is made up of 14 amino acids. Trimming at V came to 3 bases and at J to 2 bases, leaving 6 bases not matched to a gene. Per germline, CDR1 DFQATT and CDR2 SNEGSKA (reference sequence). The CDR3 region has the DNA TGCAGTGCTAGTAAGCGGGAGCCACCCTACGAGCAGTACTTC. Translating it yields CSASKREPPYEQYF.

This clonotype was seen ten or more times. CDR3 sequence: CASSQGKDTQYF. The DNA for the CDR3 is TGTGCCAGCAGCCAAGGCAAAGATACGCAGTATTTT. This rearrangement joins TRBV3-1 to TRBJ2-3; D unresolved. The CDR3 extends over 12 amino acids. Germline CDR1 is LGHDT and CDR2 is YNNKEL (reference sequence). The germline V and J ends were trimmed by 1 base and 5 bases, with 4 bases remaining between them.

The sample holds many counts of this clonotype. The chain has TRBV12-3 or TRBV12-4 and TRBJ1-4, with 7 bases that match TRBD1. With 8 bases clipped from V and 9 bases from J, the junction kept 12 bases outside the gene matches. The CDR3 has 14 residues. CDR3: CASGAYGTDKKLFF. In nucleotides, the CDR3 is TGTGCCAGCGGGGCTTACGGGACAGACAAAAAACTGTTTTTT.

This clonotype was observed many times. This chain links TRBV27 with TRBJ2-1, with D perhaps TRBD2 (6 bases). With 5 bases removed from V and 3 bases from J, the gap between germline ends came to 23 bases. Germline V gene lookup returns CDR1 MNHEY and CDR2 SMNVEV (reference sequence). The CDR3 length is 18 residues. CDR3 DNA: TGTGCCAGCAGTCCTGACTGGGCGGGGTTTTCCGACTACAATGAGCAGTTCTTC. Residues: CASSPDWAGFSDYNEQFF.

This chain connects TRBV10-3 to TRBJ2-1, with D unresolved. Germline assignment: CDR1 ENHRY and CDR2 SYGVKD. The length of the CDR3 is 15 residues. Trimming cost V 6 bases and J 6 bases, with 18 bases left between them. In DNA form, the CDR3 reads TGTGCCATCAGCCCTTCCCCAAATAAAGTCAATGAGCAGTTCTTC. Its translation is CAISPSPNKVNEQFF.

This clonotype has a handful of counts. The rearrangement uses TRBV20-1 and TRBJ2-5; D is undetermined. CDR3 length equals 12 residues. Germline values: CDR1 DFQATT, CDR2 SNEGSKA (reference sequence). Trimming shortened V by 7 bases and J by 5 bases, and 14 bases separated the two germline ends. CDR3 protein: CSGWRPAETQYF. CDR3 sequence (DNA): TGCAGTGGGTGGCGGCCGGCCGAGACCCAGTACTTC.

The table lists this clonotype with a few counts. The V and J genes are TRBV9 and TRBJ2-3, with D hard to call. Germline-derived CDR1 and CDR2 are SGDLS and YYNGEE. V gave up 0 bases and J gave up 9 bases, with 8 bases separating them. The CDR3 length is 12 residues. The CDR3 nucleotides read TGTGCCAGCAGCGTAGATCTAGACACGCAGTATTTT. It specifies CASSVDLDTQYF.

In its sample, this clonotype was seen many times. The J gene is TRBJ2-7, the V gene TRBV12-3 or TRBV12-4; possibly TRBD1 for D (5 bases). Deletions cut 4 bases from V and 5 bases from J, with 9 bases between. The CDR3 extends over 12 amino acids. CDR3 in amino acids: CASSSKQDEQYF. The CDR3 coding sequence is TGTGCCAGCAGTTCAAAACAGGACGAGCAGTACTTC.

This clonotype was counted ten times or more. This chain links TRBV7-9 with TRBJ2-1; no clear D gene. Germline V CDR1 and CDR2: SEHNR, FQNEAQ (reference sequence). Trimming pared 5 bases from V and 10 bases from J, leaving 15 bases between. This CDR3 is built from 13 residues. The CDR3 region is CASSILPSPEQFF. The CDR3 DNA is TGTGCCAGCAGCATCTTACCCAGCCCCGAGCAGTTCTTC.

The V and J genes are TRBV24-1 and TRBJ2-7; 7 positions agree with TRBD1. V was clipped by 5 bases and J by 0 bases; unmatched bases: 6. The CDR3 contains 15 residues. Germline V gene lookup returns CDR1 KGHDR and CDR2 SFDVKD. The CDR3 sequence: CATSGTGDSSYEQYF. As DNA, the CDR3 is TGTGCCACCAGTGGGACAGGCGACAGCTCCTACGAGCAGTACTTC.

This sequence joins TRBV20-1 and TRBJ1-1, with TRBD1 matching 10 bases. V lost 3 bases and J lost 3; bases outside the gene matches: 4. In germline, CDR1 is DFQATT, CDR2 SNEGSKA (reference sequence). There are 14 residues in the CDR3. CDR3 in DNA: TGCAGTGCTAGGGTTGGGACAGGGGACACTGAAGCTTTCTTT. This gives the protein CSARVGTGDTEAFF.

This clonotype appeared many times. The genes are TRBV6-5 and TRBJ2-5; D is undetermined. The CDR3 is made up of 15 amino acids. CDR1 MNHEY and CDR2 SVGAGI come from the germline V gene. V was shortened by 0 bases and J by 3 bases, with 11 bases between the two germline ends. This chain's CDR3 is CASSYSIAVKETQYF. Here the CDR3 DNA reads TGTGCCAGCAGTTACTCGATAGCAGTAAAAGAGACCCAGTACTTC.

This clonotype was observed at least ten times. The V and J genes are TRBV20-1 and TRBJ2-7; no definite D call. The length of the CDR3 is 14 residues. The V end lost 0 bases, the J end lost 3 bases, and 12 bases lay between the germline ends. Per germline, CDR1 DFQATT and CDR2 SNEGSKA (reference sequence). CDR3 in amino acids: CSARDENKIYEQYF. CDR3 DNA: TGCAGTGCTAGAGATGAGAACAAAATCTACGAGCAGTACTTC.

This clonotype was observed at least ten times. The CDR3 DNA reads TGTGCCAGCAGTTCACAAGCGGGAGCGATATACGAGCAGTACTTC. Translated: CASSSQAGAIYEQYF. This chain uses TRBV28 with TRBJ2-7, with 8 positions matching TRBD2. Per germline, CDR1 MDHEN and CDR2 SYDVKM. The CDR3 length is 15 residues. With 4 bases clipped from V and 4 bases from J, the junction kept 9 bases outside the gene matches.

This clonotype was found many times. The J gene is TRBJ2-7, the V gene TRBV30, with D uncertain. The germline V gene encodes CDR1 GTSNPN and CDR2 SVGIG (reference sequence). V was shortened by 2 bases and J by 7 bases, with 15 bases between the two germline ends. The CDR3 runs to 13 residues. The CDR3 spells CAWSWKTVLEQYF. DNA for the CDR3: TGTGCCTGGAGTTGGAAGACTGTTCTAGAGCAGTACTTC.

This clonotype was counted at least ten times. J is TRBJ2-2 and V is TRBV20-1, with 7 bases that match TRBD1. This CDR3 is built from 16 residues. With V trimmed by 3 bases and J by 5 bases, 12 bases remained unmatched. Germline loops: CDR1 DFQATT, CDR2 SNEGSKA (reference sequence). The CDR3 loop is CSARARGTQGTGELFF. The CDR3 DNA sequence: TGCAGTGCTAGGGCCAGGGGGACCCAGGGGACCGGGGAGCTGTTTTTT.

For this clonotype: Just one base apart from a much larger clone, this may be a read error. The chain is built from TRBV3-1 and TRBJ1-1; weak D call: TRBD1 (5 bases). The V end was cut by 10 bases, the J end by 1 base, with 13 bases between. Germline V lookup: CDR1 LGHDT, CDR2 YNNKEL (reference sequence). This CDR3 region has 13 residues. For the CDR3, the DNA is TGTGCCAACAGACCTACAGGGAACACTGAAGCTTTCTTT. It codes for CANRPTGNTEAFF.

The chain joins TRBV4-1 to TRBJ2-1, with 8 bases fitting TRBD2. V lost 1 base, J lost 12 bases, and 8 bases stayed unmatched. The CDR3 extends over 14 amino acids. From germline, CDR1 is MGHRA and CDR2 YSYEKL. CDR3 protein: CASSQGSGGRRQFF. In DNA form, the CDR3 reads TGCGCCAGCAGCCAAGGGTCCGGCGGGAGGAGGCAGTTCTTC.

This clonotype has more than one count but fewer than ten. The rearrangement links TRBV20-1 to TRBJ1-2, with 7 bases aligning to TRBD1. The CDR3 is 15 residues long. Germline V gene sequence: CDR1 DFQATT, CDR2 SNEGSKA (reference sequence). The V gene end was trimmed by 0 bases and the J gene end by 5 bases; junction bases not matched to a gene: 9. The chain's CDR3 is CSARDGRRGPYGYTF. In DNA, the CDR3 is TGCAGTGCTAGAGATGGACGGAGGGGGCCTTATGGCTACACCTTC.

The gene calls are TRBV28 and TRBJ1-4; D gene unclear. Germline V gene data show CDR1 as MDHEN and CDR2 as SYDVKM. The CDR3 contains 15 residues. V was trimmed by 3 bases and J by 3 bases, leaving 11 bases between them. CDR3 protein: CASSFSIGSNEKLFF. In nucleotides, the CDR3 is TGTGCCAGCAGTTTTTCTATAGGGTCTAATGAAAAACTGTTTTTT.

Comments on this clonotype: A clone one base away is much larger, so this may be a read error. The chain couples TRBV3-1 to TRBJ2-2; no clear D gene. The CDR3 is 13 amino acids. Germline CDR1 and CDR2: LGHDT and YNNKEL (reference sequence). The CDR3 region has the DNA TGTGTCAGCAGCCAATGGCCCACCGGGGAGCTGTTTTTT. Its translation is CVSSQWPTGELFF.

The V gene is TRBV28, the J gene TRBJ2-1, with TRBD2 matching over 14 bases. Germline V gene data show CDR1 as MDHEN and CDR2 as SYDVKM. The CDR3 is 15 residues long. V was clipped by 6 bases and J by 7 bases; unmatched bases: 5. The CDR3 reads CASRLGLAGGNEQFF. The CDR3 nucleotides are TGTGCCAGCAGATTAGGACTAGCGGGAGGTAATGAGCAGTTCTTC.

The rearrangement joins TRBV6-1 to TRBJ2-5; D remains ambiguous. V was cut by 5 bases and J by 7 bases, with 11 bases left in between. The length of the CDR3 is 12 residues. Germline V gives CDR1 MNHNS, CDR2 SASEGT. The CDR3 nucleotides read TGTGCCAGCAGTCCCCGGATAGGGACCCAGTACTTC. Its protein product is CASSPRIGTQYF.

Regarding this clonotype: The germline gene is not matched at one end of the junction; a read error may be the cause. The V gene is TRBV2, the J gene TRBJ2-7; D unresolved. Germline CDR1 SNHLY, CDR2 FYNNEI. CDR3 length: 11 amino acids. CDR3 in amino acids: CASSQRAEQYF. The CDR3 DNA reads TGCGCCAGCAGCCAACGGGCCGAGCAGTACTTC.

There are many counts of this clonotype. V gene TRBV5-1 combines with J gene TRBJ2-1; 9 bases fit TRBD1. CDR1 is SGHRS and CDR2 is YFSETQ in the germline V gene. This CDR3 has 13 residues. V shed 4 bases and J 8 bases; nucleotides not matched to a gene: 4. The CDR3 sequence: CASSPGQGDEQFF. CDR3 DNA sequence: TGCGCCAGCAGCCCGGGACAGGGCGATGAGCAGTTCTTC.

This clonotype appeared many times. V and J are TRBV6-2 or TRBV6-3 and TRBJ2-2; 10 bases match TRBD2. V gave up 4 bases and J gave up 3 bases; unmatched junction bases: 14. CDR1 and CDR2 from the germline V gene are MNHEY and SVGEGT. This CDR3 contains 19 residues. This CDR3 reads CASSSLNLAGGFYTGELFF. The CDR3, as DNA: TGTGCCAGCAGTTCCTTAAATTTAGCGGGAGGCTTTTACACCGGGGAGCTGTTTTTT.

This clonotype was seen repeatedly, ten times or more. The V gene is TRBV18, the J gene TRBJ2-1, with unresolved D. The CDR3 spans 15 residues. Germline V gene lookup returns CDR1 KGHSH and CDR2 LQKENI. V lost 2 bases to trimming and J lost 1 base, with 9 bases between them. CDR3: CASSPGRISYNEQFF. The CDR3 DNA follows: TGTGCCAGCTCACCAGGAAGGATATCCTACAATGAGCAGTTCTTC.

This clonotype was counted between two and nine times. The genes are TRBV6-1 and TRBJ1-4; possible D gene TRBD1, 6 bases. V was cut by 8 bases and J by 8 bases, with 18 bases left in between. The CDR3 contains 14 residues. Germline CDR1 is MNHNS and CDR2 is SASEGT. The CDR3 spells CASHRTGTREKLFF. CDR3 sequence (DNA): TGTGCCAGCCACCGTACAGGGACTCGCGAAAAACTGTTTTTT.

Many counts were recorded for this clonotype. The CDR3 nucleotides are TGTGCCAGCAGTTTATCGAAGCTTTACCAAGAGACCCAGTACTTC. It is translated as CASSLSKLYQETQYF. V is TRBV28 and J is TRBJ2-5; D not resolved. Trimming took off 1 base at V and 0 bases at J, with 9 bases between the two ends. CDR1 MDHEN and CDR2 SYDVKM come from the germline V gene. CDR3 length: 15 amino acids.

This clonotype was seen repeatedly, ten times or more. The CDR3 DNA is TGCAGTGCGACCCAGCTAGCGGACCGTCGAGATACGCAGTATTTT. Translation gives CSATQLADRRDTQYF. V and J are TRBV20-1 and TRBJ2-3, with TRBD2 matching over 7 bases. The CDR3 is made up of 15 amino acids. The germline V gene has CDR1 DFQATT and CDR2 SNEGSKA (reference sequence). With 6 bases clipped from V and 5 bases from J, the junction kept 14 bases outside the gene matches.